The clone carrying this T cell receptor beta chain was picked up a small number of times. Libraries were prepared by immunoSEQ multiplex PCR; TCRdb keeps only in-frame clonotypes and omits some of them. The table lists over 120,000 clones, 70% to 80% of them singletons. With V trimmed by 6 bases and J by 0 bases, 15 bases remained unmatched. Germline V lookup: CDR1 MDHEN, CDR2 SYDVKM. This CDR3 contains 19 residues. The data stem from a study of blood T cell repertoires in COVID-19. The sequence was collected from a woman between 45 and 60 years old with active or convalescent COVID-19. Material for sequencing was peripheral blood. The rearrangement joins TRBV28 to TRBJ1-5; 9 bases match TRBD1. Here the CDR3 reads CASRKATGGSLISNQPQHF. The CDR3 DNA sequence: TGTGCCAGCAGAAAAGCTACAGGGGGCTCTCTGATTAGCAATCAGCCCCAGCATTTT.